A single sample is the source of the 30 T cell receptor beta chains below, sequenced in a study of OX40 agonist ivuxolimab in advanced cancers. Method: immunoSEQ multiplex PCR; TCRdb's copy keeps in-frame clones and lacks some. This repertoire shows about 54,000 clones, around 93% found once; its top ten account for 8% to 9.5%. The sample was CD4+ or CD8+ T cells sorted from blood, taken in a trial of the OX40 agonist ivuxolimab. The receptors derive from an adult with an advanced solid tumor such as melanoma, head and neck, liver or kidney cancer.

In DNA, the CDR3 is TGTGCCAGCAGCCAAGATCGTGGGGCCCCATCAGGAGGCTACACCTTC. Its protein product is CASSQDRGAPSGGYTF. V and J are TRBV14 and TRBJ1-2; possible D gene TRBD1, 5 bases. Per germline, CDR1 SGHDN and CDR2 FVKESK. Trimming took off 0 bases at V and 8 bases at J, with 19 bases between the two ends. The CDR3 length is 16 residues.

This clone has only one observation. This chain links TRBV7-8 with TRBJ2-6; D gene uncertain. Germline V gene lookup returns CDR1 SGHVS and CDR2 FQNEAQ. V lost 1 base, J lost 7 bases, and 2 bases lay in between. The CDR3 runs to 12 residues. This chain's CDR3 is CASSLDANVLTF. The CDR3 DNA sequence: TGTGCCAGCAGCTTAGACGCCAACGTCCTGACTTTC.

This clone has more than one count but fewer than ten. The CDR3 bases are TGTGCCTGGAGTTCACTAGCGGGAGCGAAAGATACGCAGTATTTT. It is translated as CAWSSLAGAKDTQYF. The V and J genes are TRBV30 and TRBJ2-3; 11 bases fit TRBD2. The germline V gene encodes CDR1 GTSNPN and CDR2 SVGIG (reference sequence). After removal of 2 bases from V and 5 bases from J, the junction contained 6 bases not matched to a gene. The CDR3 covers 15 residues.

Remarks on this clone: Other DNA sequences in this specimen translate into the identical CDR3. The chain links TRBV7-9 to TRBJ1-1; possibly TRBD1 for D (6 bases). Germline loops: CDR1 SEHNR, CDR2 FQNEAQ (reference sequence). V was clipped by 3 bases and J by 3 bases, with 8 bases between them. CDR3 length: 13 residues. The CDR3 bases are TGTGCCAGCAGCTTTGAGGGGGACACTGAAGCTTTCTTT. It yields the protein CASSFEGDTEAFF.

This clone was detected only once. CDR3 DNA: TGCGCCAGCAGTGCACTCCTTGGGGGAGAGACCCAGTACTTC. This sequence encodes CASSALLGGETQYF. V and J are TRBV4-3 and TRBJ2-5; D might be TRBD1 or TRBD2, each matching 5 bases. The CDR3 extends over 14 amino acids. V lost 6 bases and J lost 4, with 15 bases in between. Germline V CDR1 and CDR2: LGHNA, YSLEER.

The V gene is TRBV6-5, the J gene TRBJ2-2; possible D gene TRBD1, 5 bases. Between the trimmed V and J ends, which lost 2 bases and 4 bases, there was a span of 5 bases. This CDR3 region has 13 residues. Germline values: CDR1 MNHEY, CDR2 SVGAGI. For the CDR3, the DNA is TGTGCCAGCAGTTACAGGGGCACCGGGGAGCTGTTTTTT. This codes for CASSYRGTGELFF.

V is TRBV6-1 and J is TRBJ2-1; 7 bases align to TRBD1. Germline V gene sequence: CDR1 MNHNS, CDR2 SASEGT. J gave up 9 bases and V 5 bases, and 4 bases lay outside the gene matches. This CDR3 contains 12 residues. DNA of the CDR3: TGTGCCAGCAGTTCGACAGGGATTGAGCAGTTCTTC. This encodes CASSSTGIEQFF.

The chain is built from TRBV5-4 and TRBJ1-2; 7 bases are a match to TRBD1. Trimming at V came to 3 bases and at J to 1 base, leaving 12 bases not matched to a gene. The CDR3 totals 17 residues. Germline V gives CDR1 SGHNT, CDR2 YYREEE (reference sequence). CDR3 sequence (DNA): TGTGCCAGCAGCTCTTTCGCAGGGGGAGGCAGTAACTATGGCTACACCTTC. It encodes CASSSFAGGGSNYGYTF.

The chain joins TRBV7-9 to TRBJ1-2, with 8 nucleotides matching TRBD1. The V gene's germline CDR1 is SEHNR and CDR2 FQNEAQ (reference sequence). The CDR3 contains 15 residues. Losses at the gene ends were 5 bases for V and 4 bases for J; bases not matched to a gene: 9. Here the CDR3 DNA reads TGTGCCAGCAGCAAATCAGGGGGCGCGGGCTATGGCTACACCTTC. This sequence encodes CASSKSGGAGYGYTF.

V is TRBV4-1 and J is TRBJ1-2, with D hard to call. The CDR3 length is 14 residues. Germline CDR1 and CDR2: MGHRA and YSYEKL. The V gene lost 0 bases and the J gene lost 2 bases, with 7 bases spanning the gap. CDR3 loop: CASSQEPENYGYTF. The DNA for the CDR3 is TGCGCCAGCAGCCAAGAGCCGGAGAACTATGGCTACACCTTC.

This chain connects TRBV5-4 to TRBJ2-7; the match to TRBD2 covers 9 bases. The junction had 0 bases not matched to a gene; V was cut back by 2 bases and J by 0 bases. This CDR3 region has 14 residues. CDR1 is SGHNT, CDR2 YYREEE, per germline (reference sequence). The CDR3 reads CASSFSGSSYEQYF. DNA for the CDR3: TGTGCCAGCAGCTTTAGCGGGAGCTCCTACGAGCAGTACTTC.

This clone was observed a handful of times. V gene TRBV19 combines with J gene TRBJ2-7, with 10 bases fitting TRBD2. The V segment lost 8 bases and the J segment 7 bases; nucleotides outside the gene matches: 11. The germline V gene has CDR1 LNHDA and CDR2 SQIVND (reference sequence). This CDR3 is 14 amino acids long. Written as DNA, the CDR3 is TGTGCCAGTCAAACCCTAGCGGGAGTTGGAGAGCAGTACTTC. It codes for CASQTLAGVGEQYF.

The chain has TRBV27 and TRBJ2-7; D is possibly TRBD1 or TRBD2 (6 bases each). Trimming took 5 bases from V and 6 from J, leaving 11 bases between them. This CDR3 is 12 amino acids long. Germline V CDR1 and CDR2: MNHEY, SMNVEV (reference sequence). The chain's CDR3 is CASSTRGGEQYF. Written as DNA, the CDR3 is TGTGCCAGCAGTACCAGGGGAGGCGAGCAGTACTTC.

V gene TRBV12-5 combines with J gene TRBJ1-2, with TRBD1 as a possible D gene (5 bases). Trimming took off 1 base at V and 2 bases at J, with 8 bases between the two ends. Germline loops: CDR1 LGHNT, CDR2 FRNRAP. The CDR3 sequence is 14 residues long. This CDR3 reads CASGLGDSNYGYTF. In nucleotides, the CDR3 is TGTGCTAGTGGTTTGGGGGACTCCAACTATGGCTACACCTTC. Looking up the rest from reference TRBV12-5 and TRBJ1-2 gives the full variable domain: DARVTQTPRHKVTEMGQEVTMRCQPILGHNTVFWYRQTMMQGLELLAYFRNRAPLDDSGMPKDRFSAEMPDATLATLKIQPSEPRDSAVYFCASGLGDSNYGYTFGSGTRLTVV.

This chain joins TRBV5-6 and TRBJ2-3; D is unclear. V was pared by 5 bases and J by 0 bases, with 13 bases between. The CDR3 sequence is 15 residues long. Germline CDR1 and CDR2: SGHDT and YYEEEE. The CDR3: CASRFGWASTDTQYF. The CDR3 DNA follows: TGTGCCAGCAGGTTTGGTTGGGCGAGCACAGATACGCAGTATTTT.

The chain recombines TRBV7-9 with TRBJ1-2, with TRBD1 identical over 10 bases. V was pared by 11 bases and J by 7 bases, with 10 bases of the junction left unmatched. The CDR3 spans 13 residues. Looked up from germline, CDR1 is SEHNR and CDR2 is FQNEAQ (reference sequence). CDR3 nucleotide sequence: TGTGCCGGTAGGGGGACAGGGGATAGTGGCTACACCTTC. Amino acids: CAGRGTGDSGYTF.

This sequence joins TRBV7-9 and TRBJ2-7, with TRBD2 matching 13 bases. This CDR3 is 15 amino acids long. Germline loops: CDR1 SEHNR, CDR2 FQNEAQ (reference sequence). V dropped 5 bases and J dropped 3; count of bases not matched to a gene: 4. This CDR3 reads CASSPRTSGGYEQYF. The DNA of the CDR3 is TGTGCCAGCAGCCCAAGGACTAGCGGGGGCTACGAGCAGTACTTC.

V gene TRBV19 combines with J gene TRBJ2-7, with a tentative D call TRBD2 (6 bases). V lost 3 bases and J lost 4, with 16 bases in between. Germline V lookup: CDR1 LNHDA, CDR2 SQIVND (reference sequence). CDR3 length: 15 residues. As DNA, the CDR3 is TGTGCCAGTAGTATCGGTGAGGGGAGGAAATACGAGCAGTACTTC. Translation: CASSIGEGRKYEQYF.

The rearrangement joins TRBV4-3 to TRBJ1-1; a weak D match, TRBD1 (6 bases). This CDR3 spans 15 amino acids. The V and J ends lost 1 base and 1 base respectively, with 10 bases between them. Germline V gene data show CDR1 as LGHNA and CDR2 as YSLEER. The CDR3 loop is CASSQVAGANTEAFF. CDR3 nucleotide sequence: TGCGCCAGCAGCCAAGTCGCAGGGGCGAACACTGAAGCTTTCTTT.

The chain couples TRBV29-1 to TRBJ2-7; D uncertain. There are 14 residues in the CDR3. Deletions cut 4 bases from V and 0 bases from J, with 13 bases between. Germline values: CDR1 SQVTM, CDR2 ANQGSEA. CDR3 coding DNA: TGCAGCGTTGCGATGGGCCTGAGCTCCTACGAGCAGTACTTC. This translates into CSVAMGLSSYEQYF.

This clone was detected only once. J is TRBJ2-7 and V is TRBV19, with a possible D match to TRBD2 (5 bases). V was trimmed by 5 bases and J by 3 bases, leaving 17 bases between them. There are 15 residues in the CDR3. Germline V gives CDR1 LNHDA, CDR2 SQIVND (reference sequence). CDR3 amino acids: CASSPNADLSYEQYF. CDR3 bases: TGTGCCAGTAGTCCTAACGCGGACTTAAGCTACGAGCAGTACTTC.

V usage is TRBV11-3 and J usage is TRBJ2-2; D might be TRBD1 (6 bases). Between the trimmed V and J ends, which lost 0 bases and 7 bases, there was a span of 12 bases. Germline V gene sequence: CDR1 SGHNT, CDR2 YENEEA. This CDR3 spans 15 amino acids. CDR3 sequence (DNA): TGTGCCAGCAGCTTAGATCCGACAGGCCTCGGGGAGCTGTTTTTT. Residues: CASSLDPTGLGELFF.

This rearrangement joins TRBV19 to TRBJ2-3; no reliable D call. The CDR3 has 13 amino acids. V lost 3 bases and J 0 bases, leaving 4 bases between the germline ends. The germline CDR1 and CDR2 sequences are LNHDA and SQIVND (reference sequence). The CDR3: CASSMMSTDTQYF. DNA of the CDR3: TGTGCCAGTAGTATGATGAGCACAGATACGCAGTATTTT.

The chain has TRBV29-1 and TRBJ1-1; D remains ambiguous. Trimming stripped 2 bases from V and 5 bases from J, with 21 bases between. Per germline, CDR1 SQVTM and CDR2 ANQGSEA. The CDR3 length is 16 residues. In nucleotides, the CDR3 is TGCAGCGTTGAAATAGGAAAGGCCCTCCCGGAGACTGAAGCTTTCTTT. It codes for CSVEIGKALPETEAFF.

The chain has TRBV4-3 and TRBJ2-2; D unclear. The CDR3 is 13 amino acids. Germline loops: CDR1 LGHNA, CDR2 YSLEER. V was clipped by 4 bases and J by 6 bases, with 9 bases between them. DNA for the CDR3: TGCGCCAGCAGCCCTAACACGGCCGGGGAGCTGTTTTTT. Translated: CASSPNTAGELFF.

The chain employs TRBV30 and TRBJ2-5; D possibly matches TRBD1 or TRBD2 (6 bases each). The germline CDR1 and CDR2 sequences are GTSNPN and SVGIG (reference sequence). This CDR3 region has 15 residues. The V end was cut by 5 bases, the J end by 5 bases, with 21 bases between. This chain's CDR3 is CAWDNSRGLLETQYF. The CDR3, as DNA: TGTGCCTGGGACAACTCACGGGGGCTTCTGGAGACCCAGTACTTC.

This chain uses TRBV4-3 with TRBJ2-1; maybe TRBD2 (6 bases). CDR1 is LGHNA, CDR2 YSLEER, per germline. Trimming took 6 bases from V and 7 from J, leaving 10 bases between them. The CDR3 is 12 residues long. The CDR3 protein is CASSIGGNEQFF. CDR3 coding DNA: TGCGCCAGCAGTATCGGGGGTAATGAGCAGTTCTTC.

V usage is TRBV7-9 and J usage is TRBJ2-4, with TRBD1 matching over 9 bases. CDR1 and CDR2 from the germline V gene are SEHNR and FQNEAQ (reference sequence). The CDR3 contains 14 residues. After removal of 5 bases from V and 4 bases from J, the junction contained 3 bases not matched to a gene. CDR3 DNA: TGTGCCAGCAGCCCCGGGACAGGGAAAAACATTCAGTACTTC. Protein: CASSPGTGKNIQYF. Full variable domain (rest looked up from reference TRBV7-9 and TRBJ2-4): DTGVSQNPRHKITKRGQNVTFRCDPISEHNRLYWYRQTLGQGPEFLTYFQNEAQLEKSRLLSDRFSAERPKGSFSTLEIQRTEQGDSAMYLCASSPGTGKNIQYFGAGTRLSVL.

This sequence joins TRBV7-3 and TRBJ2-2, with 9 bases lining up with TRBD2. The length of the CDR3 is 17 residues. Trimming cost V 1 base and J 4 bases; bases outside gene matches: 7. Per the germline V gene, CDR1 is SGHTA and CDR2 is FQGTGA. CDR3 coding DNA: TGTGCCAGCAGCTTAAATGGTATGGGACTAGCCACCGGGGAGCTGTTTTTT. It yields the protein CASSLNGMGLATGELFF.

The chain recombines TRBV5-1 with TRBJ2-1, with a possible D match to TRBD1 (6 bases). This CDR3 is built from 12 residues. V shed 4 bases and J shed 9 bases, with 11 bases lying between them. CDR1 and CDR2 (germline): SGHRS, YFSETQ. The CDR3 protein is CASSLPGAEQFF. DNA of the CDR3: TGCGCCAGCAGCCTGCCAGGGGCTGAGCAGTTCTTC.